What follows is one T cell receptor beta chain and its context. The antigen it binds to is not known. The input lacks base qualities; no much larger clone sits a single base away. The sample comes from a study of blood T cell repertoires in COVID-19 (dated by TCRdb to about 2020). At the level of the whole study: The collaborator samples originated in the United States, Italy and Spain and spanned the acute and convalescent phases of COVID-19. The prospective study material was composed of cDNA or gDNA derived from T cells, B-cell-depleted T cells, or PBMCs. The dataset comprised deeply sampled blood TCRbeta repertoires from subjects exposed to, actively infected with, or recovered from COVID-19. The repertoires were released in a freely available public database intended as a resource for research on the immune response to SARS-CoV-2. Samples came from the ongoing ImmuneRACE study (first 160 participants) plus 1,254 subjects from 6 global collaborators. Sample metadata almost always included a de-identified subject ID, COVID-19 status, age in years and sex. Where available, HLA class I and class II types were taken from metadata supplied by the sample provider and were not determined by assay-based typing.

Overall study outcomes, separate from this receptor: Clinical and demographic metadata were provided uncurated, with the amount varying by source and participant.

In Seattle, one collaborating source enrolled patients while the infection was active and tracked those patients longitudinally over the course of disease. Whole blood was collected in K2EDTA tubes by collaborating institutions according to the institutions' own protocols. For TCRbeta analysis, collaborators shipped samples in one of three forms: frozen whole blood, isolated PBMCs, or DNA extracted from either of those sample types. The germline V gene gives CDR1 as SGHTA and CDR2 as FQGNSA. For this chain, trimming is 5 bases at the V end and 5 bases at the J end, and the number of junction bases without a gene match is 10. Including the terminal cysteine and phenylalanine, the CDR3 comprises 16 residues. Just the 48-base CDR3 DNA is kept, in frame starting at base 1. The immunoSEQ Assay, a bias-controlled multiplex PCR, was used to amplify TCRbeta CDR3 regions from genomic DNA. Turning to the authors' computational methods: Nucleated cell counts per sample were estimated from amplification of reference gene primers within the assay. Sequence reads were collapsed and filtered to measure the absolute abundance of every unique TCRbeta CDR3 rearrangement. For each sample, productive Simpson clonality was calculated as the square root of Simpson's diversity index over productive rearrangements. Not all clones reach the TCRdb copy of this immuneACCESS table, which keeps in-frame sequences only. Checked studies attribute under half of the gap to unresolved V genes and leave the rest unexplained. Clonal size and the V and J genes are those of that table, whereas D and trimming came from the DNA. The sample table contains hundreds of thousands of clones; only one count was recorded for approximately 86% of them. Over 10% of the sample is in the top ten clones.

The sequenced sample was peripheral blood. The sequence derives from a woman in her 70s with COVID-19, enrolled during active disease. The rearrangement joined TRBV7-2 to TRBJ2-5; a stretch of 11 junction bases matches TRBD2. The DNA is as follows: TGTGCCAGCAGCCCTCAATGGACTAGCGGGTGGGAGACCCAGTACTTC. Translation gives CASSPQWTSGWETQYF.